These 16 T cell receptor beta chains came from one sample sequenced in a study of early T cells in non-severe SARS-CoV-2 infection. TCRdb called the 5' RACE reads again in MiXCR, with one record for every CDR3 protein. The sample carries approximately 75,000 distinct CDR3 sequences, roughly 4.9% recorded once. The starting material was whole blood, obtained at baseline. These receptors came from an adult who was a healthcare worker with PCR-confirmed SARS-CoV-2 infection or an uninfected control (not recorded which). The donor label of this sample is uncertain.

This clonotype was recorded many times. This chain links TRBV13 with TRBJ2-1, with 7 bases lining up with TRBD2. The germline V gene encodes CDR1 PRHDT and CDR2 FYEKMQ (reference sequence). With 5 bases clipped from V and 5 bases from J, the junction kept 15 bases outside the gene matches. The CDR3 has 17 residues. CDR3 residues: CASSPPARASGNNEQFF. The CDR3 DNA reads TGTGCCAGCAGCCCCCCGGCGAGGGCTAGCGGAAACAATGAGCAGTTCTTC. The variable domain in full, with the rest retrieved from reference TRBV13 and TRBJ2-1, is AAGVIQSPRHLIKEKRETATLKCYPIPRHDTVYWYQQGPGQDPQFLISFYEKMQSDKGSIPDRFSAQQFSDYHSELNMSSLELGDSALYFCASSPPARASGNNEQFFGPGTRLTVL.

This clonotype has a count of ten or more. The V call is TRBV5-6, the J call TRBJ2-7, with D tentatively TRBD2 (5 bases). Trimming pared 1 base from V and 2 bases from J, leaving 13 bases between. Germline V gene sequence: CDR1 SGHDT, CDR2 YYEEEE. The CDR3 length is 15 residues. CDR3 region: CASSLLTDWTYEQYF. CDR3 coding DNA: TGTGCCAGCAGCTTGTTAACGGACTGGACCTACGAGCAGTACTTC.

In its sample, this clonotype was seen many times. The chain is built from TRBV29-1 and TRBJ2-1; 7 positions agree with TRBD2. Losses at the gene ends were 7 bases for V and 6 bases for J; bases not matched to a gene: 12. The length of the CDR3 is 14 residues. The germline gives CDR1 SQVTM, CDR2 ANQGSEA. CDR3 in DNA: TGCAGCGCCCTTATAGCGGGTTTCCTCAATGAGCAGTTCTTC. Encoded protein: CSALIAGFLNEQFF.

This clonotype was seen a few times. The rearrangement uses TRBV6-5 and TRBJ1-6; no reliable D call. Trimming removed 6 bases from V and 10 bases from J, with 13 bases in between. The CDR3 runs 13 residues. Germline V CDR1 and CDR2: MNHEY, SVGAGI. CDR3 residues: CASSRGFGSPLHF. Here the CDR3 DNA reads TGTGCCAGCAGCCGTGGGTTTGGCTCACCCCTCCACTTT.

This clonotype was seen only a few times. This sequence joins TRBV5-8 and TRBJ2-4, with TRBD1 matching over 8 bases. Germline assignment: CDR1 SGHTS and CDR2 YDEGEE. V shed 3 bases, J shed 0 bases, and the junction held 2 bases outside the gene matches. The CDR3 spans 15 residues. CDR3 residues: CASSSDRGAKNIQYF. The CDR3 DNA follows: TGTGCCAGCAGCTCCGACAGGGGAGCCAAAAACATTCAGTACTTC.

This clonotype appeared a few times. The junction departs from the called germline gene at one end, perhaps through a read error. The rearrangement uses TRBV29-1 and TRBJ1-4, with unresolved D. The CDR3 covers 11 residues. The germline CDR1 and CDR2 sequences are SQVTM and ANQGSEA. CDR3 sequence: CSVPSKEKLFF. CDR3 DNA sequence: TGCAGCGTCCCGTCTAAGGAAAAACTGTTTTTT.

This clonotype was picked up a small number of times. In nucleotides, the CDR3 is TGTGCCAGCAGTGAAGGTCCCTTCAGGGAGATGAGGGGGCAGCCCCAGCATTTT. Translation gives CASSEGPFREMRGQPQHF. The rearrangement links TRBV6-1 to TRBJ1-5, with TRBD1 as a possible D gene (6 bases). CDR3 size: 18 residues. Germline V gene lookup returns CDR1 MNHNS and CDR2 SASEGT. V gave up 1 base and J gave up 7 bases, with 23 bases separating them.

This clonotype occurred many times. The V gene is TRBV6-6, the J gene TRBJ2-7, with D possibly being TRBD1 (6 bases). Germline CDR1 is MNHNY and CDR2 is SVGAGI (reference sequence). The CDR3 covers 17 residues. V was shortened by 0 bases and J by 1 base, with 16 bases between the two germline ends. The CDR3 sequence: CASSYSKQGSTSYEQYF. The DNA of the CDR3 is TGTGCCAGCAGTTACTCGAAACAGGGAAGTACGTCCTACGAGCAGTACTTC.

This clonotype was recorded a few times. The rearrangement links TRBV6-5 to TRBJ1-1; the D gene is possibly TRBD1 (6 bases). V lost 4 bases and J lost 5, with 14 bases in between. The CDR3 covers 14 residues. The germline V gene encodes CDR1 MNHEY and CDR2 SVGAGI. The CDR3 loop reads CASSLKAGETEAFF. CDR3 nucleotides: TGTGCCAGCAGTTTAAAGGCAGGGGAGACTGAAGCTTTCTTT.

The chain recombines TRBV20-1 with TRBJ2-5; 15 bases are shared with TRBD2. The CDR3 is 19 residues long. Germline V gene sequence: CDR1 DFQATT, CDR2 SNEGSKA (reference sequence). V trimming: 1 base; J trimming: 2 bases; junction bases outside the gene matches: 11. The CDR3 sequence: CSARAHLGTSGGTQETQYF. Here the CDR3 DNA reads TGCAGTGCTAGAGCCCATTTGGGGACTAGCGGGGGGACACAAGAGACCCAGTACTTC.

This clonotype was counted many times. The rearrangement uses TRBV20-1 and TRBJ2-7; no firm D call. Germline V lookup: CDR1 DFQATT, CDR2 SNEGSKA (reference sequence). The CDR3 is 14 residues long. V was clipped by 4 bases and J by 6 bases, with 19 bases between them. The CDR3 DNA reads as TGCAGTGCTATGTGGTCCCTCCCTTCGGGCGAGCAGTACTTC. Its translation is CSAMWSLPSGEQYF.

Many counts were recorded for this clonotype. This chain uses TRBV6-5 with TRBJ2-7; 7 bases are shared with TRBD1. The germline V gene has CDR1 MNHEY and CDR2 SVGAGI. The junction had 5 bases not matched to a gene; V was cut back by 6 bases and J by 0 bases. The CDR3 is 14 residues long. CDR3: CASRTGTDSYEQYF. The DNA for the CDR3 is TGTGCCAGCAGAACCGGGACAGACTCCTACGAGCAGTACTTC.

This clonotype was seen more than once but under ten times. V is TRBV7-6 and J is TRBJ2-3; 8 positions match TRBD1. Germline values: CDR1 SGHVS, CDR2 FNYEAQ. After removal of 5 bases from V and 6 bases from J, the junction contained 1 base not matched to a gene. The CDR3 has 12 residues. CDR3 in amino acids: CASSHRGDTQYF. CDR3 coding DNA: TGTGCCAGCAGCCACAGGGGGGATACGCAGTATTTT.

This clonotype was detected many times. V is TRBV20-1 and J is TRBJ1-5; 8 positions match TRBD1. Unmatched junction bases numbered 8, after V lost 1 base and J lost 3 bases. The CDR3 loop spans 16 amino acids. In germline, CDR1 is DFQATT, CDR2 SNEGSKA (reference sequence). In DNA form, the CDR3 reads TGCAGTGCTAGAGCGGAAGACAGGGGATACAATCAGCCCCAGCATTTT. The encoded protein is CSARAEDRGYNQPQHF.

This clonotype was counted many times. The rearrangement links TRBV6-2 or TRBV6-3 to TRBJ1-1; no definite D call. The germline V gene has CDR1 MNHEY and CDR2 SVGEGT. V was shortened by 6 bases and J by 2 bases, with 1 base between the two germline ends. This CDR3 region has 10 residues. The CDR3, as DNA: TGTGCCAGCAGCAACACTGAAGCTTTCTTT. As protein: CASSNTEAFF.

This clonotype was observed many times. This chain joins TRBV19 and TRBJ2-1; 11 bases are shared with TRBD2. The CDR3 is made up of 15 amino acids. The germline CDR1 and CDR2 sequences are LNHDA and SQIVND (reference sequence). The V gene end was trimmed by 4 bases and the J gene end by 9 bases; junction bases not matched to a gene: 8. CDR3 sequence reads: CASSTGLAGGSEQFF. CDR3 nucleotides: TGTGCCAGTAGTACGGGCCTAGCGGGGGGTAGTGAGCAGTTCTTC.